The 21 T cell receptor beta chains reported below all come from one sample, sequenced in a study of T-cell memory formation after mild COVID-19. TCRdb reprocessed the 5' RACE reads with MiXCR, giving one entry per CDR3 protein. The repertoire includes approximately 350,000 distinct CDR3 sequences, around 28% of them detected once, and approximately 13% sits in the top ten. The sample was PBMCs or a T cell subset sorted from them (not recorded which). The receptor source for this set is an adult woman who had mild COVID-19 (a few samples of this study predate the infection). Cell type and time point are not known.

The rearrangement joins TRBV6-1 to TRBJ2-2, with 8 bases fitting TRBD1. The CDR3 has 15 amino acids. After removal of 4 bases from V and 13 bases from J, the junction contained 14 bases not matched to a gene. Germline CDR1 and CDR2: MNHNS and SASEGT. CDR3 residues: CASSGRDRLVIRLFF. The CDR3 DNA follows: TGTGCCAGCAGTGGCCGGGACAGGCTGGTTATAAGGCTGTTTTTT.

This clonotype was observed a handful of times. V is TRBV5-6 and J is TRBJ2-2; TRBD1 is a possible D gene (6 bases). With 9 bases removed from V and 1 base from J, the gap between germline ends came to 13 bases. The germline V gene has CDR1 SGHDT and CDR2 YYEEEE. The CDR3 is 14 residues long. CDR3 DNA sequence: TGTGCCACCAGGGACATCCAGAACACCGGGGAGCTGTTTTTT. Its protein product is CATRDIQNTGELFF.

This clonotype was detected only a few times. V is TRBV15 and J is TRBJ2-5; 8 nucleotides align to TRBD2. The V and J ends lost 1 base and 5 bases, in that order; junction bases with no gene match: 12. CDR3 length: 17 amino acids. Per germline, CDR1 LNHNV and CDR2 YYDKDF (reference sequence). The CDR3 protein is CATSRAPPGLGLETQYF. The CDR3 nucleotides read TGTGCCACCAGCAGAGCTCCGCCGGGACTAGGTTTGGAGACCCAGTACTTC.

This clonotype was seen more than once but under ten times. The chain recombines TRBV2 with TRBJ2-3; D call uncertain. The V and J ends lost 2 bases and 5 bases respectively, with 14 bases between them. Germline values: CDR1 SNHLY, CDR2 FYNNEI. The CDR3 has 15 residues. CDR3 DNA: TGTGCCAGCAGTGAACTCCAAGCAGTGGGAGATACGCAGTATTTT. Protein sequence: CASSELQAVGDTQYF.

The rearrangement uses TRBV18 and TRBJ1-3, with TRBD1 matching 8 bases. J gave up 0 bases and V 6 bases, and 4 bases lay outside the gene matches. CDR1 and CDR2 from the germline V gene are KGHSH and LQKENI. CDR3 length: 15 amino acids. This CDR3 reads CASSPDRGSGNTIYF. The CDR3 bases are TGTGCCAGCTCGCCTGACAGGGGCTCTGGAAACACCATATATTTT.

This clonotype was observed a few times. The CDR3 region has the DNA TGCAGTGCTAGATTACAGACTAGCGGGAGCCCCGGGGTCAAAGAGACCCAGTACTTC. This encodes CSARLQTSGSPGVKETQYF. V usage is TRBV20-1 and J usage is TRBJ2-5; TRBD2 aligns across 12 bases. Per the germline V gene, CDR1 is DFQATT and CDR2 is SNEGSKA (reference sequence). V was clipped by 2 bases and J by 3 bases; unmatched bases: 16. The CDR3 sequence is 19 residues long.

The chain has TRBV29-1 and TRBJ1-2; D is uncertain. The germline V gene encodes CDR1 SQVTM and CDR2 ANQGSEA. The ends were cut back, 4 bases at V and 2 bases at J, with 11 bases in the middle. This CDR3 comprises 13 residues. CDR3 in DNA: TGCAGCGTTGGCGGGGTTTCGAACTATGGCTACACCTTC. Encoded protein: CSVGGVSNYGYTF.

The chain carries TRBV7-2 and TRBJ2-7, with 9 bases lining up with TRBD2. The CDR3 contains 13 residues. Germline loops: CDR1 SGHTA, CDR2 FQGNSA. After removal of 5 bases from V and 6 bases from J, the junction contained 5 bases not matched to a gene. The CDR3 is CASSPQAGGEQYF. CDR3 DNA: TGTGCCAGCAGCCCCCAAGCGGGGGGCGAGCAGTACTTC. The full variable domain, completed using reference TRBV7-2 and TRBJ2-7, is GAGVSQSPSNKVTEKGKDVELRCDPISGHTALYWYRQSLGQGLEFLIYFQGNSAPDKSGLPSDRFSAERTGGSVSTLTIQRTQQEDSAVYLCASSPQAGGEQYFGPGTRLTVT.

The chain carries TRBV5-5 and TRBJ2-1; D might be TRBD2 (6 bases). Germline V gives CDR1 SGHKS, CDR2 YYEKEE (reference sequence). V lost 4 bases and J 0 bases, leaving 17 bases between the germline ends. The CDR3 spans 17 residues. CDR3 region: CASSGLGGESSYNEQFF. DNA for the CDR3: TGTGCCAGCAGCGGCCTCGGAGGGGAAAGCTCCTACAATGAGCAGTTCTTC.

This rearrangement joins TRBV19 to TRBJ2-1, with a tentative D call TRBD2 (6 bases). The CDR3 is 15 amino acids. Germline assignment: CDR1 LNHDA and CDR2 SQIVND (reference sequence). Trimming removed 6 bases at V and 8 bases at J, with 20 bases between. The CDR3 DNA reads TGTGCCAGTAGCGGAGGGACCTCCGGGTGGGATGAGCAGTTCTTC. Amino acid sequence: CASSGGTSGWDEQFF.

This clonotype was recorded a few times. The chain links TRBV12-3 or TRBV12-4 to TRBJ2-3, with 11 bases that match TRBD2. The trim removed 3 bases at V and 4 bases at J, leaving 3 bases unmatched. This CDR3 is built from 15 residues. CDR3 sequence: CASSFRTSGSDTQYF. CDR3 DNA: TGTGCCAGCAGTTTTAGGACTAGCGGGTCAGATACGCAGTATTTT.

This clonotype was detected only a few times. This chain joins TRBV24-1 and TRBJ2-2, with D possibly TRBD1 on 6 matching bases. The CDR3 consists of 15 residues. Germline CDR1 and CDR2: KGHDR and SFDVKD. Between the trimmed V and J ends, which lost 8 bases and 7 bases, there was a span of 19 bases. CDR3 protein: CATTNAGDHNGELFF. The CDR3 DNA is TGTGCCACCACAAACGCAGGGGATCACAACGGGGAGCTGTTTTTT.

Many counts were recorded for this clonotype. This chain connects TRBV20-1 to TRBJ2-1; 14 nucleotides match TRBD2. The V segment lost 4 bases and the J segment 0 bases; nucleotides outside the gene matches: 5. The CDR3 consists of 17 residues. Per germline, CDR1 DFQATT and CDR2 SNEGSKA (reference sequence). The CDR3 DNA is TGCAGTGCTATTGGGACTAGCGGGAGTATCTCCTACAATGAGCAGTTCTTC. It specifies CSAIGTSGSISYNEQFF.

The chain joins TRBV4-1 to TRBJ2-7, with D possibly being TRBD1 (7 bases). Trimming stripped 6 bases from V and 2 bases from J, with 14 bases between. The length of the CDR3 is 14 residues. CDR1 is MGHRA and CDR2 is YSYEKL in the germline V gene. The CDR3 protein is CASSLEGATYEQYF. The DNA of the CDR3 is TGCGCCAGCAGTCTGGAGGGGGCTACCTACGAGCAGTACTTC.

This clonotype appeared a few times. The gene calls are TRBV20-1 and TRBJ2-5; D perhaps matches TRBD2 (6 bases). In germline, CDR1 is DFQATT, CDR2 SNEGSKA (reference sequence). The ends were cut back, 7 bases at V and 5 bases at J, with 17 bases in the middle. The CDR3 totals 13 residues. CDR3 nucleotide sequence: TGCAGTGTTAGGGCGCGGGACGGGGAGACCCAGTACTTC. Encoded protein: CSVRARDGETQYF.

The J gene is TRBJ2-2, the V gene TRBV5-5; 9 bases are shared with TRBD1. Germline assignment: CDR1 SGHKS and CDR2 YYEKEE (reference sequence). The junction had 3 bases not matched to a gene; V was cut back by 5 bases and J by 1 base. The CDR3 has 15 residues. For the CDR3, the DNA is TGTGCCAGCAGGGGACAGGGCCTGAACACCGGGGAGCTGTTTTTT. Protein sequence: CASRGQGLNTGELFF.

This chain links TRBV30 with TRBJ1-5, with no clear D. The germline CDR1 and CDR2 sequences are GTSNPN and SVGIG (reference sequence). The CDR3 covers 13 residues. V lost 2 bases and J 6 bases, leaving 11 bases between the germline ends. The CDR3 region has the DNA TGTGCCTGGAGTACCGATTGGGCTCAGCCCCAGCATTTT. As protein: CAWSTDWAQPQHF.

J is TRBJ2-5 and V is TRBV7-9, with 12 bases matching TRBD2. The CDR3 is 15 amino acids. V shed 5 bases, J shed 3 bases, and the junction held 4 bases outside the gene matches. The germline gives CDR1 SEHNR, CDR2 FQNEAQ (reference sequence). CDR3 nucleotide sequence: TGTGCCAGCAGCACCACTAGCGGGGGGAAAGAGACCCAGTACTTC. Protein product: CASSTTSGGKETQYF.

This sequence joins TRBV11-1 and TRBJ2-3, with 8 nucleotides matching TRBD2. This CDR3 is 16 amino acids long. CDR1 is SGHAT, CDR2 FQDESV, per germline (reference sequence). With V trimmed by 6 bases and J by 5 bases, 13 bases remained unmatched. CDR3 region: CASRRRTGGAGDTQYF. CDR3 bases: TGTGCCAGCAGGCGGAGGACCGGGGGGGCCGGAGATACGCAGTATTTT.

This chain uses TRBV6-5 with TRBJ2-1; no definite D call. The V and J ends lost 0 bases and 10 bases respectively, with 10 bases between them. Germline V gives CDR1 MNHEY, CDR2 SVGAGI. The CDR3 contains 13 residues. The CDR3 spells CASSYSVSREQFF. CDR3 bases: TGTGCCAGCAGTTACTCGGTAAGCCGGGAGCAGTTCTTC.

This clonotype has a handful of counts. This chain connects TRBV7-2 to TRBJ2-5; D may be TRBD1 (5 bases). The germline V and J ends were trimmed by 3 bases and 3 bases, with 8 bases remaining between them. The CDR3 length is 13 residues. CDR1 and CDR2 from the germline V gene are SGHTA and FQGNSA. The CDR3 DNA sequence: TGTGCCAGCAGCTTTCGCAGGGAAGAGACCCAGTACTTC. This sequence encodes CASSFRREETQYF.